Listed here is a single T cell receptor beta chain. What it binds is not known. MiXCR, run by TCRdb on the reads, gives a single entry per CDR3 protein. The sample carries some 480,000 distinct CDR3 sequences, about 33% recorded once. This specimen belongs to a study of T cell repertoires in cytomegalovirus infection. Whole-study context: Epitope selection comprised recently identified HLA-C-restricted CMV epitopes and well-studied HLA-B-restricted CMV epitopes. Study findings and constraints: It was HLA-C-restricted CMV-specific TCR beta clonotypes that dominated the response ex vivo.

The source was cultured PBMCs, collected from culture after CMV antigen stimulation. This clonotype was obtained from a human donor in good health (CMV status not recorded). Some clones in this sample may be carry-over from other donors' samples.

Written as DNA, the CDR3 is TGTGCCAGCAGCTTCATGGCGGTCGCCCGGGGTGAGCAGTTCTTC. Protein product: CASSFMAVARGEQFF. The J gene is TRBJ2-1, the V gene TRBV7-3, with D perhaps matching TRBD2 (5 bases). Germline CDR1 is SGHTA and CDR2 is FQGTGA. This CDR3 contains 15 residues. Trimming left V 3 bases short and J 9 bases short, with 18 bases between.